These 14 T cell receptor beta chains originate from one sample sequenced in a study of naive CD8 T cells in extremely preterm neonates. Assay used: immunoSEQ multiplex PCR; TCRdb lists only in-frame clones, some missing. The sample carries about 7,900 clones, around 98% recorded once. Sample: naive CD8+ T cells from blood. These receptors were taken from a human donor in good health.

The chain joins TRBV2 to TRBJ2-1, with TRBD1 matching 7 bases. The CDR3 spans 12 residues. The V gene end was trimmed by 8 bases and the J gene end by 6 bases; junction bases not matched to a gene: 4. Looked up from germline, CDR1 is SNHLY and CDR2 is FYNNEI. The DNA of the CDR3 is TGTGCCAGCGATAACAGGGGCAATGAGCAGTTCTTC. Translating it yields CASDNRGNEQFF.

This chain uses TRBV21-1 with TRBJ2-3; the table assigns TRBD2, which was not confirmed against the DNA. TRBV21-1 is assigned pseudogene status. CDR3 length: 17 amino acids. The CDR3: CASSKSEAGGLTDTQYF. The DNA of the CDR3 is TGTGCCAGCAGCAAGTCGGAAGCGGGAGGGTTGACAGATACGCAGTATTTT.

The V and J genes are TRBV19 and TRBJ1-1; TRBD1 matches at 7 bases. The CDR3 totals 13 residues. The trim removed 6 bases at V and 6 bases at J, leaving 7 bases unmatched. Germline assignment: CDR1 LNHDA and CDR2 SQIVND (reference sequence). The DNA for the CDR3 is TGTGCCAGTAGCACGACAGGGTTTGCTGAAGCTTTCTTT. Translation gives CASSTTGFAEAFF.

The V gene is TRBV5-1, the J gene TRBJ2-1; 8 bases fit TRBD1. The CDR3 loop spans 16 amino acids. Per germline, CDR1 SGHRS and CDR2 YFSETQ. Unmatched junction bases numbered 9, after V lost 4 bases and J lost 3 bases. CDR3 protein: CASSQPGQESYNEQFF. CDR3 bases: TGCGCCAGCAGCCAACCGGGACAGGAAAGCTACAATGAGCAGTTCTTC.

This clone was seen just once. J is TRBJ1-4 and V is TRBV19; 7 bases fit TRBD1. Losses at the gene ends were 6 bases for V and 8 bases for J; bases not matched to a gene: 6. CDR1 LNHDA and CDR2 SQIVND come from the germline V gene (reference sequence). This CDR3 is 13 amino acids long. The CDR3, as DNA: TGTGCCAGTAGCCTTGACAGGGACGAAAAACTGTTTTTT. This sequence encodes CASSLDRDEKLFF.

This chain uses TRBV5-1 with TRBJ2-3, with D hard to call. V lost 2 bases and J lost 4, with 5 bases in between. In germline, CDR1 is SGHRS, CDR2 YFSETQ. CDR3 size: 12 residues. The CDR3 sequence: CASSFGPDTQYF. CDR3 nucleotides: TGCGCCAGCAGCTTTGGCCCAGATACGCAGTATTTT. Based on the CDR3 plus reference TRBV5-1 and TRBJ2-3, the full variable domain is KAGVTQTPRYLIKTRGQQVTLSCSPISGHRSVSWYQQTPGQGLQFLFEYFSETQRNKGNFPGRFSGRQFSNSRSEMNVSTLELGDSALYLCASSFGPDTQYFGPGTRLTVL.

The chain employs TRBV6-4 and TRBJ2-2; 7 bases match TRBD1. V shed 4 bases and J 1 base; nucleotides not matched to a gene: 9. The CDR3 is 17 amino acids. CDR1 and CDR2 from the germline V gene are MRHNA and SNTAGT. Here the CDR3 reads CASSVGGSALNTGELFF. CDR3 nucleotides: TGTGCCAGCAGTGTAGGGGGCTCGGCGTTGAACACCGGGGAGCTGTTTTTT.

This chain connects TRBV4-1 to TRBJ2-1, with 7 bases lining up with TRBD2. In germline, CDR1 is MGHRA, CDR2 YSYEKL. CDR3 length: 16 amino acids. Trimming at V came to 0 bases and at J to 9 bases, leaving 11 bases not matched to a gene. The CDR3 nucleotides are TGCGCCAGCAGCCAAGATTTGGCGGGAGCCGCGGCTGAGCAGTTCTTC. It yields the protein CASSQDLAGAAAEQFF.

The chain is built from TRBV30 and TRBJ2-3, with D maybe TRBD1 (5 bases). The CDR3 is 19 residues long. Looked up from germline, CDR1 is GTSNPN and CDR2 is SVGIG (reference sequence). The germline V and J ends were trimmed by 5 bases and 0 bases, with 27 bases remaining between them. The CDR3 reads CAWGLDQGRAKTSTDTQYF. The CDR3 region has the DNA TGTGCCTGGGGTTTAGACCAGGGCAGGGCGAAAACTAGCACAGATACGCAGTATTTT.

V usage is TRBV4-2 and J usage is TRBJ1-1; D uncertain. The germline V gene encodes CDR1 LGHNA and CDR2 YNFKEQ. The CDR3 runs 15 residues. V shed 3 bases and J shed 3 bases, with 14 bases lying between them. The CDR3 spells CASSHLVGVDTEAFF. For the CDR3, the DNA is TGTGCCAGCAGCCACCTAGTCGGGGTGGACACTGAAGCTTTCTTT.

This chain uses TRBV6-4 with TRBJ1-5; 7 bases align to TRBD1. V dropped 9 bases and J dropped 0; count of bases not matched to a gene: 17. Germline V gene data show CDR1 as MRHNA and CDR2 as SNTAGT. The CDR3 length is 18 residues. CDR3 nucleotides: TGTGCCAGTAATACAGCCCAAACAGGGGCCACTAGCAATCAGCCCCAGCATTTT. Protein: CASNTAQTGATSNQPQHF.

This chain connects TRBV11-2 to TRBJ2-7; TRBD1 aligns across 9 bases. V shed 3 bases, J shed 6 bases, and the junction held 6 bases outside the gene matches. The CDR3 is made up of 14 amino acids. CDR1 and CDR2 (germline): SGHAT, FQNNGV. The CDR3 here is CASSFPGQGSEQYF. For the CDR3, the DNA is TGTGCCAGCAGCTTCCCGGGACAGGGAAGCGAGCAGTACTTC.

This clone has only one observation. The chain couples TRBV6-6 to TRBJ2-3; D is perhaps TRBD2 (7 bases). Trimming pared 0 bases from V and 2 bases from J, leaving 12 bases between. The CDR3 totals 16 residues. From germline, CDR1 is MNHNY and CDR2 SVGAGI (reference sequence). The CDR3 DNA reads as TGTGCCAGCAGTTACTCTAGGGGGGGCAACACAGATACGCAGTATTTT. Protein sequence: CASSYSRGGNTDTQYF.

The chain carries TRBV5-8 and TRBJ2-3, with 12 bases matching TRBD1. The V gene's germline CDR1 is SGHTS and CDR2 YDEGEE. The CDR3 length is 16 residues. The V gene end was trimmed by 4 bases and the J gene end by 7 bases; junction bases not matched to a gene: 10. CDR3 loop: CASSLGRDRGRYTQYF. The DNA of the CDR3 is TGTGCCAGCAGCCTGGGCCGGGACAGGGGGCGTTATACGCAGTATTTT.